A single sample is the source of the 26 T cell receptor beta chains below, sequenced in a study of OX40 agonist ivuxolimab in advanced cancers. Here immunoSEQ multiplex PCR was the method, and the copy in TCRdb shows in-frame clones only, minus some. The sample lists 9,500 to 15,000 clones; 70% to 80% were seen once. The sample in question was CD4+ or CD8+ T cells sorted from blood, obtained in a trial of the OX40 agonist ivuxolimab. These TCRs come from an adult with an advanced solid tumor such as melanoma, head and neck, liver or kidney cancer.

The chain recombines TRBV7-2 with TRBJ1-5; 7 positions match TRBD1. With V trimmed by 1 base and J by 4 bases, 4 bases remained unmatched. The CDR3 totals 15 residues. Germline V gene sequence: CDR1 SGHTA, CDR2 FQGNSA. This CDR3 is CASSLDPGGNQPQHF. CDR3 DNA sequence: TGTGCCAGCAGCTTAGACCCAGGGGGTAATCAGCCCCAGCATTTT.

By share, this clone counts as medium-sized. The chain couples TRBV5-4 to TRBJ1-1, with D perhaps matching TRBD1 (6 bases). V lost 1 base and J 3 bases, leaving 13 bases between the germline ends. Germline V gene data show CDR1 as SGHNT and CDR2 as YYREEE (reference sequence). The CDR3 totals 15 residues. The CDR3 nucleotides are TGTGCCAGCAGCTTGCTCCAGGGGTCTTACACTGAAGCTTTCTTT. This sequence encodes CASSLLQGSYTEAFF.

The V call is TRBV19, the J call TRBJ1-5; possibly TRBD1 for D (5 bases). This CDR3 has 15 residues. CDR1 and CDR2 from the germline V gene are LNHDA and SQIVND (reference sequence). V was shortened by 5 bases and J by 7 bases, with 18 bases between the two germline ends. This CDR3 reads CASSLIPGRDQPQHF. The CDR3 DNA reads TGTGCCAGTAGTCTGATACCAGGGAGGGACCAGCCCCAGCATTTT.

This rearrangement joins TRBV29-1 to TRBJ2-7; 10 nucleotides match TRBD2. The CDR3 contains 13 residues. J gave up 0 bases and V 4 bases, and 0 bases lay outside the gene matches. Germline lookup yields CDR1 SQVTM and CDR2 ANQGSEA. The CDR3 here is CSVASGSSYEQYF. The CDR3 bases are TGCAGCGTTGCTAGCGGGAGCTCCTACGAGCAGTACTTC.

The chain's CDR3 is CATKLVGANTEAFF. The CDR3 region has the DNA TGTGCCACCAAGCTGGTAGGTGCAAACACTGAAGCTTTCTTT. The chain uses TRBV15 and TRBJ1-1; D is unresolved. Germline V gives CDR1 LNHNV, CDR2 YYDKDF (reference sequence). Trimming removed 7 bases at V and 2 bases at J, with 14 bases between. The CDR3 length is 14 residues.

The chain recombines TRBV6-5 with TRBJ2-7, with D perhaps matching TRBD1 (5 bases). This CDR3 region has 13 residues. Trimming removed 2 bases from V and 1 base from J, with 6 bases in between. From germline, CDR1 is MNHEY and CDR2 SVGAGI. The chain's CDR3 is CASSYGASYEQYF. The CDR3 DNA reads TGTGCCAGCAGTTACGGGGCGTCCTACGAGCAGTACTTC.

This clone came up once. The CDR3 loop reads CSVRTSDSYEQYF. The DNA for the CDR3 is TGCAGCGTTAGGACTAGCGACTCCTACGAGCAGTACTTC. The V gene is TRBV29-1, the J gene TRBJ2-7, with 9 bases lining up with TRBD2. Germline CDR1 SQVTM, CDR2 ANQGSEA. Losses at the gene ends were 5 bases for V and 0 bases for J; bases not matched to a gene: 2. CDR3 length equals 13 residues.

This chain connects TRBV19 to TRBJ1-2; D might be TRBD1 (5 bases). The CDR3 sequence is 15 residues long. The ends were cut back, 3 bases at V and 4 bases at J, with 15 bases in the middle. Germline V gives CDR1 LNHDA, CDR2 SQIVND (reference sequence). CDR3 coding DNA: TGTGCCAGTAGTATGGGGGGTACTAGAGCCTATGGCTACACCTTC. It codes for CASSMGGTRAYGYTF.

This sequence joins TRBV18 and TRBJ2-7; D ambiguous. V was pared by 2 bases and J by 5 bases, with 19 bases between. The CDR3 covers 16 residues. Germline V gene data show CDR1 as KGHSH and CDR2 as LQKENI. The CDR3 DNA sequence: TGTGCCAGCTCACCAATAGTTTTGGTTCCGGGCCACGAGCAGTACTTC. Translated, it gives CASSPIVLVPGHEQYF.

This clone was counted once. V gene TRBV29-1 combines with J gene TRBJ1-2; 7 bases agree with TRBD1. V gave up 6 bases and J gave up 2 bases; unmatched junction bases: 9. The germline CDR1 and CDR2 sequences are SQVTM and ANQGSEA. The CDR3 contains 14 residues. The CDR3 DNA sequence: TGCAGCGTGGCCCTGACGACAGGGAACTATGGCTACACCTTC. Amino acid sequence: CSVALTTGNYGYTF.

The chain uses TRBV7-7 and TRBJ1-4, with TRBD1 identical over 7 bases. Germline CDR1 is SSHAT and CDR2 is FNYEAQ (reference sequence). This CDR3 has 14 residues. The CDR3 sequence: CASVTQGDDEKLFF. The CDR3 nucleotides read TGTGCTAGCGTAACCCAGGGGGACGACGAAAAACTGTTTTTT.

The chain has TRBV7-9 and TRBJ1-1; maybe TRBD1 (6 bases). The CDR3 sequence is 16 residues long. The germline V gene has CDR1 SEHNR and CDR2 FQNEAQ (reference sequence). V was shortened by 4 bases and J by 7 bases, with 22 bases between the two germline ends. The chain's CDR3 is CASSSTGKGWTVEAFF. The CDR3 nucleotides read TGTGCCAGCAGCTCCACAGGGAAGGGATGGACAGTTGAAGCTTTCTTT.

In the case of this clone: The identical CDR3 is also encoded by other nucleotide sequences in the sample. The chain couples TRBV28 to TRBJ1-1; D gene unclear. The CDR3 has 12 residues. Germline V lookup: CDR1 MDHEN, CDR2 SYDVKM. Deletions cut 3 bases from V and 4 bases from J, with 6 bases between. The CDR3 spells CASSFRSTEAFF. CDR3 DNA: TGTGCCAGCAGTTTTAGGAGCACTGAAGCTTTCTTT.

The chain uses TRBV7-3 and TRBJ2-1, with 9 bases lining up with TRBD1. The germline gives CDR1 SGHTA, CDR2 FQGTGA. The CDR3 runs 15 residues. The trim removed 5 bases at V and 5 bases at J, leaving 7 bases unmatched. The CDR3, as DNA: TGTGCCAGCAGCCCCTGGGACAGGGATAACAATGAGCAGTTCTTC. Translation gives CASSPWDRDNNEQFF.

This clone was seen once. The J gene is TRBJ2-7, the V gene TRBV18; D may match TRBD1 or TRBD2 (6 bases each). Germline values: CDR1 KGHSH, CDR2 LQKENI. The CDR3 is 13 residues long. Trimming left V 6 bases short and J 6 bases short, with 15 bases between. The CDR3, as DNA: TGTGCCAGCTCCCCGGGGGCAGGGGCCGAGCAGTACTTC. It encodes CASSPGAGAEQYF.

V gene TRBV2 combines with J gene TRBJ2-1; TRBD1 might be the D (6 bases). V lost 2 bases and J lost 7, with 15 bases in between. Germline CDR1 is SNHLY and CDR2 is FYNNEI. CDR3 length: 15 amino acids. In nucleotides, the CDR3 is TGTGCCAGCAGTGAAAGCAGGGGACCAGTTAATGAGCAGTTCTTC. As protein: CASSESRGPVNEQFF.

The chain has TRBV7-6 and TRBJ1-5; tentative D call: TRBD1 (5 bases). The V end was cut by 2 bases, the J end by 0 bases, with 17 bases between. CDR3 length: 18 amino acids. Germline CDR1 is SGHVS and CDR2 is FNYEAQ. The CDR3 bases are TGTGCCAGCAGCTTATCCAGGGTCGGGGAAAATAGCAATCAGCCCCAGCATTTT. As protein: CASSLSRVGENSNQPQHF.

The chain recombines TRBV2 with TRBJ2-7, with D perhaps matching TRBD1 (5 bases). This CDR3 comprises 12 residues. CDR1 and CDR2 from the germline V gene are SNHLY and FYNNEI. V was pared by 9 bases and J by 3 bases, with 12 bases between. In nucleotides, the CDR3 is TGTGCCAGTTTGACAGAATACTACGAGCAGTACTTC. The encoded protein is CASLTEYYEQYF.

The chain recombines TRBV9 with TRBJ2-1; perhaps TRBD1 as D (6 bases). V was clipped by 3 bases and J by 3 bases, with 10 bases between them. The germline CDR1 and CDR2 sequences are SGDLS and YYNGEE. The CDR3 loop spans 14 amino acids. DNA for the CDR3: TGTGCCAGCAGCGCCCAGACAGGCTACAATGAGCAGTTCTTC. Protein sequence: CASSAQTGYNEQFF.

The CDR3 bases are TGTGCCAGCAGAACCGACGAATCCTACGAGCAGTACTTC. Its protein is CASRTDESYEQYF. The rearrangement joins TRBV6-5 to TRBJ2-7; D call uncertain. Deletions cut 6 bases from V and 1 base from J, with 10 bases between. Germline loops: CDR1 MNHEY, CDR2 SVGAGI. This CDR3 contains 13 residues.

This clone showed up just a few times. The chain uses TRBV27 and TRBJ1-5; no firm D call. The CDR3 loop spans 14 amino acids. CDR1 is MNHEY and CDR2 is SMNVEV in the germline V gene (reference sequence). V was pared by 7 bases and J by 2 bases, with 12 bases between. CDR3 sequence reads: CASTPSARNQPQHF. The CDR3 nucleotides read TGTGCCAGCACCCCCTCGGCGCGCAATCAGCCCCAGCATTTT.

On this clone: Germline and junction disagree at one end, which may indicate a read error. The chain employs TRBV6-1 and TRBJ2-3; 7 bases agree with TRBD2. The CDR3 extends over 15 amino acids. In germline, CDR1 is MNHNS, CDR2 SASEGT. CDR3 DNA sequence: TGTGCCAGTAGTGAGGGCGCGGGAGTCACAGATACGCAGTATTTT. It translates to CASSEGAGVTDTQYF.

This clone was seen just once. The chain joins TRBV7-2 to TRBJ1-2; 7 bases match TRBD1. Losses at the gene ends were 2 bases for V and 8 bases for J; bases not matched to a gene: 20. The CDR3 extends over 18 amino acids. Germline V lookup: CDR1 SGHTA, CDR2 FQGNSA. CDR3 nucleotides: TGTGCCAGCAGCTTAATGGGACAGCCGGTATCAGAGAGGGGGGGCTACACCTTC. It codes for CASSLMGQPVSERGGYTF.

The rearrangement uses TRBV9 and TRBJ2-7; maybe TRBD2 (5 bases). The CDR3 loop spans 15 amino acids. Germline V gene data show CDR1 as SGDLS and CDR2 as YYNGEE. V shed 0 bases and J shed 4 bases, with 14 bases lying between them. The CDR3 coding sequence is TGTGCCAGCAGCGTAGCAGGAGGAGGTATATACGAGCAGTACTTC. It yields the protein CASSVAGGGIYEQYF.

This clone occurred a few times. V and J are TRBV7-2 and TRBJ1-1; D gene uncertain. Germline CDR1 is SGHTA and CDR2 is FQGNSA. CDR3 length: 14 amino acids. Trimming took 6 bases from V and 0 from J, leaving 11 bases between them. CDR3 coding DNA: TGTGCCAGCAGTCTCACAGAAATGAACACTGAAGCTTTCTTT. Its protein is CASSLTEMNTEAFF.

The CDR3 sequence is CASSFRQPDRVLWNEQFF. CDR3 in DNA: TGTGCCAGCAGCTTCCGCCAACCGGACAGAGTCTTATGGAATGAGCAGTTCTTC. This chain joins TRBV11-2 and TRBJ2-1, with D maybe TRBD1 (6 bases). Germline V gene lookup returns CDR1 SGHAT and CDR2 FQNNGV. V was cut by 3 bases and J by 7 bases, with 25 bases left in between. The CDR3 is 18 residues long. Looking up the rest from reference TRBV11-2 and TRBJ2-1 gives the full variable domain: EAGVAQSPRYKIIEKRQSVAFWCNPISGHATLYWYQQILGQGPKLLIQFQNNGVVDDSQLPKDRFSAERLKGVDSTLKIQPAKLEDSAVYLCASSFRQPDRVLWNEQFFGPGTRLTVL.